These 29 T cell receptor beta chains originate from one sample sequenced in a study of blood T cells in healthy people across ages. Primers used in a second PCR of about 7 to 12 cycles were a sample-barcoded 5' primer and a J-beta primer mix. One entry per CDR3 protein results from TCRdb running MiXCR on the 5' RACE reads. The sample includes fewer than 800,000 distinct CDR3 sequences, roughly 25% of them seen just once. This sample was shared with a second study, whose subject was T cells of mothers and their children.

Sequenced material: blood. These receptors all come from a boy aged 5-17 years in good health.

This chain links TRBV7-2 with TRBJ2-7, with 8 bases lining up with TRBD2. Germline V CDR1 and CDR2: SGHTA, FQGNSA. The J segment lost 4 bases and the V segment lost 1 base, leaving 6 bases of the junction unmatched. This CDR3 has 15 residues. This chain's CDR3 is CASSLGRGEMYEQYF. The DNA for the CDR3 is TGTGCCAGCAGCTTAGGGCGGGGGGAAATGTACGAGCAGTACTTC.

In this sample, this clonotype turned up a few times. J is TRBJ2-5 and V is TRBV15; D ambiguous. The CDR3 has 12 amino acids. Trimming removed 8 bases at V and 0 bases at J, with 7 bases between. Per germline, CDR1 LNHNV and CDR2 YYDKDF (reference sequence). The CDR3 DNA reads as TGTGCCACCGGTCGGCACCAAGAGACCCAGTACTTC. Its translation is CATGRHQETQYF. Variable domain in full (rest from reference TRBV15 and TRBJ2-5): DAMVIQNPRYQVTQFGKPVTLSCSQTLNHNVMYWYQQKSSQAPKLLFHYYDKDFNNEADTPDNFQSRRPNTSFCFLDIRSPGLGDTAMYLCATGRHQETQYFGPGTRLLVL.

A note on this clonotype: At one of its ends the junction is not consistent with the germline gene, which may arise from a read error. In DNA form, the CDR3 reads TGTGCCAGCAGCTTAGTGAGACTAGCGGAGCCACTAGCCAAAAACATTCGGTACTTC. Translating gives CASSLVRLAEPLAKNIRYF. This chain uses TRBV7-2 with TRBJ2-4, with 9 bases that match TRBD2. The CDR3 loop spans 19 amino acids. CDR1 and CDR2 (germline): SGHTA, FQGNSA.

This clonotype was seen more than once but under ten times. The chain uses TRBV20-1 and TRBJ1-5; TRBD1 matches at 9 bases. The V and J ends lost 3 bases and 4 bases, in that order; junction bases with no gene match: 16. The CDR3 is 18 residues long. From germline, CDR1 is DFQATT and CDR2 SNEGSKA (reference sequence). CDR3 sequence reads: CSASRYKPQGARNQPQHF. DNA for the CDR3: TGCAGTGCTAGCCGATATAAACCACAGGGGGCGCGTAATCAGCCCCAGCATTTT.

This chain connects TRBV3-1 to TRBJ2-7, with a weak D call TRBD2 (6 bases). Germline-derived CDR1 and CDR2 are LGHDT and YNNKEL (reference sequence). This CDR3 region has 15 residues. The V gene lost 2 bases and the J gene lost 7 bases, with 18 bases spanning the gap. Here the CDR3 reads CASSQLEQEGSEQYF. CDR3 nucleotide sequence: TGTGCCAGCAGCCAACTAGAGCAGGAGGGCTCAGAGCAGTACTTC.

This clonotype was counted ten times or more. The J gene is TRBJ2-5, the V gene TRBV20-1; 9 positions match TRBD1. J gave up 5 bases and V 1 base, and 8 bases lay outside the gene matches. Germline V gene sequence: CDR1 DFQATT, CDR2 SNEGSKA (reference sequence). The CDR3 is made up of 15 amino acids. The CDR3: CSARGLTGTGETQYF. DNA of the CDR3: TGCAGTGCTAGAGGCCTCACCGGGACAGGGGAGACCCAGTACTTC.

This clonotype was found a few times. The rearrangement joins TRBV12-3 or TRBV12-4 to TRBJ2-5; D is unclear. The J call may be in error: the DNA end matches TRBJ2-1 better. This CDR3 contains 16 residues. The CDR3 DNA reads TGTGCCAGCAGTTCTGCTCGGGTCACCTATCACAATGAGCAGTTCTTC. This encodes CASSSARVTYHNEQFF.

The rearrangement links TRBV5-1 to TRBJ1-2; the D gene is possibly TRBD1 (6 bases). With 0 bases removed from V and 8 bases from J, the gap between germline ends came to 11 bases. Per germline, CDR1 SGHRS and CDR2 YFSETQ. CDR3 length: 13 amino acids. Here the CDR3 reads CASSLAGVGGYTF. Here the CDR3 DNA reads TGCGCCAGCAGCTTGGCAGGGGTCGGAGGCTACACCTTC.

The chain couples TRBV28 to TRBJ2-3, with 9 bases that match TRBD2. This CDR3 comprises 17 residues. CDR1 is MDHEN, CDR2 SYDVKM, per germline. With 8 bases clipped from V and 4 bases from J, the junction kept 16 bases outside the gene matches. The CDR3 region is CASLGSGSGRLSDTQYF. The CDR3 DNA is TGTGCCAGCTTAGGTTCGGGAAGCGGGAGGCTCTCAGATACGCAGTATTTT.

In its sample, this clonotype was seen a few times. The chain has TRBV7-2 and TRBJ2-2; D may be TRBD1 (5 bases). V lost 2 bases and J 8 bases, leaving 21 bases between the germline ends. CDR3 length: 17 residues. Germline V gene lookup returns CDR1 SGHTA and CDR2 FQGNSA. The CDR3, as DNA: TGTGCCAGCAGCTTAATCGGAATCCAGGGAACAGCAGGGGAGCTGTTTTTT. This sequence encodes CASSLIGIQGTAGELFF.

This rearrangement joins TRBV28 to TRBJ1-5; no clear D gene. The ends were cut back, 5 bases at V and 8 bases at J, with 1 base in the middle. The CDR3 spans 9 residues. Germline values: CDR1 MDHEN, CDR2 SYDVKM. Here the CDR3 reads CASSKPQHF. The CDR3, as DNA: TGTGCCAGCAGTAAGCCCCAGCATTTT.

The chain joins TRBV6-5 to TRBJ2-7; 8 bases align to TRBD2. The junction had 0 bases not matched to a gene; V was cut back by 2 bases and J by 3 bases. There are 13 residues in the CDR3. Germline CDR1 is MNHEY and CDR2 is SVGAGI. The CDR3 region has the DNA TGTGCCAGCAGTTACGGGACTAGCTACGAGCAGTACTTC. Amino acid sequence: CASSYGTSYEQYF.

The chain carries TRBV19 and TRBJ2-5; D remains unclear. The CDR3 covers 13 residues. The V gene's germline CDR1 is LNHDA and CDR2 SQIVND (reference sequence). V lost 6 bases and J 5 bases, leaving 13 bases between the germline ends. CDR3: CASSGSTPETQYF. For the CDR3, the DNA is TGTGCCAGTAGCGGGTCAACCCCGGAGACCCAGTACTTC.

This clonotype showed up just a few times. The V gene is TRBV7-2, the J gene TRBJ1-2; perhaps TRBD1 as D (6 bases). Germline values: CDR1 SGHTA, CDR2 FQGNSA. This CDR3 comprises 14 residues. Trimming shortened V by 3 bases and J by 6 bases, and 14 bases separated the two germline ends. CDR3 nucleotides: TGTGCCAGCAGCTTCTTTTTGGGGGCGGATGGCTACACCTTC. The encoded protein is CASSFFLGADGYTF. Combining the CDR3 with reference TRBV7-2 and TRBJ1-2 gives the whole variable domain GAGVSQSPSNKVTEKGKDVELRCDPISGHTALYWYRQSLGQGLEFLIYFQGNSAPDKSGLPSDRFSAERTGGSVSTLTIQRTQQEDSAVYLCASSFFLGADGYTFGSGTRLTVV.

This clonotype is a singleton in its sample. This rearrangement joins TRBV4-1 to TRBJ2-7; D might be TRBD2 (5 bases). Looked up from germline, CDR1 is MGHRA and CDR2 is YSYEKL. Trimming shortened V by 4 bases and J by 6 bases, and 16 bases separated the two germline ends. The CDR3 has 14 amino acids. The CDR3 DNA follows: TGCGCCAGCAGCCCCAGCGGCCTAATCCTCGAGCAGTACTTC. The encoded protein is CASSPSGLILEQYF.

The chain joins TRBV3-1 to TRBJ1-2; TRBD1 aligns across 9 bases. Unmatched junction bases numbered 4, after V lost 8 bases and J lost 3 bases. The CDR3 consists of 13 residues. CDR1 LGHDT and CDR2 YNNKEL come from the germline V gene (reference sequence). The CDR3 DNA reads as TGTGCCAGCGGAACAGGGGGCGACTATGGCTACACCTTC. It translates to CASGTGGDYGYTF. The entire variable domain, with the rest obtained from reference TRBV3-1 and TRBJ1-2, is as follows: DTAVSQTPKYLVTQMGNDKSIKCEQNLGHDTMYWYKQDSKKFLKIMFSYNNKELIINETVPNRFSPKSPDKAHLNLHINSLELGDSAVYFCASGTGGDYGYTFGSGTRLTVV.

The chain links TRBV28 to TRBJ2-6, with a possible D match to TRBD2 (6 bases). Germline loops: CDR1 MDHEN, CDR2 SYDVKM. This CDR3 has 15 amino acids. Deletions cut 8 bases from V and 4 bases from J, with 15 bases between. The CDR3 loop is CASSGGAQGANVLTF. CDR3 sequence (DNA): TGTGCCAGCTCGGGCGGGGCGCAAGGGGCCAACGTCCTGACTTTC.

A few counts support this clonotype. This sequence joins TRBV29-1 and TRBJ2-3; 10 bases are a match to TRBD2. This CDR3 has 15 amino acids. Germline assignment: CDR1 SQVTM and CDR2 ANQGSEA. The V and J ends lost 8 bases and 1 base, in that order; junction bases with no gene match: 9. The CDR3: CSYPGGTSGTDTQYF. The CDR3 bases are TGCAGCTACCCCGGCGGGACTAGCGGCACAGATACGCAGTATTTT.

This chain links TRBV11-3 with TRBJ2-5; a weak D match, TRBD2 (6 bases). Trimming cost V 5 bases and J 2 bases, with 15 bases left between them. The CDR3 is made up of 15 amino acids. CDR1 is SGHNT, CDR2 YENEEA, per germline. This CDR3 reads CASSPGRRGQETQYF. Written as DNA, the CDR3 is TGTGCCAGCAGCCCTGGTCGGCGGGGTCAAGAGACCCAGTACTTC.

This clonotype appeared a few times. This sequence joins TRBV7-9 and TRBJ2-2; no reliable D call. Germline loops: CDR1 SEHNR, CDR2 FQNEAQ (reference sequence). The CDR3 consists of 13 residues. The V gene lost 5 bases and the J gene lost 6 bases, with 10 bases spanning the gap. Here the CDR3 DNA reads TGTGCCAGCAGCGAAAAGGTCGCCGGGGAGCTGTTTTTT. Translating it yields CASSEKVAGELFF. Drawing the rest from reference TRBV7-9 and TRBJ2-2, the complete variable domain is DTGVSQNPRHKITKRGQNVTFRCDPISEHNRLYWYRQTLGQGPEFLTYFQNEAQLEKSRLLSDRFSAERPKGSFSTLEIQRTEQGDSAMYLCASSEKVAGELFFGEGSRLTVL.

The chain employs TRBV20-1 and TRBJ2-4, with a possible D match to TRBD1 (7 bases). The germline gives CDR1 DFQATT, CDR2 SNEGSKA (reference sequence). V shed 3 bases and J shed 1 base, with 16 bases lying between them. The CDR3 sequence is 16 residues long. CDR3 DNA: TGCAGTGCTAGCGGGGGACAGATTATGGCCAAAAACATTCAGTACTTC. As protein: CSASGGQIMAKNIQYF.

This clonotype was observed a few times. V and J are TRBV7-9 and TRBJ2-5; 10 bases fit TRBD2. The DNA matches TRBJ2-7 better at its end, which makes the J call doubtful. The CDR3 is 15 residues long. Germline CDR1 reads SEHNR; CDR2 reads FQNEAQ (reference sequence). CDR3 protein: CASSLGLASSYEQYF. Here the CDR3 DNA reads TGTGCCAGCAGCTTGGGACTAGCGTCTTCCTACGAGCAGTACTTC.

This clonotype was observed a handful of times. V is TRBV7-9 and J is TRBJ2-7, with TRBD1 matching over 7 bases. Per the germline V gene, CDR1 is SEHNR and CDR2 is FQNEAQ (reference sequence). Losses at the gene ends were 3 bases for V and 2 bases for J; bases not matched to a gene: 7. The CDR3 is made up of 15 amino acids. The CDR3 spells CASSFLLGTAYEQYF. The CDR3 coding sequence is TGTGCCAGCAGCTTCCTCCTCGGGACAGCCTACGAGCAGTACTTC.

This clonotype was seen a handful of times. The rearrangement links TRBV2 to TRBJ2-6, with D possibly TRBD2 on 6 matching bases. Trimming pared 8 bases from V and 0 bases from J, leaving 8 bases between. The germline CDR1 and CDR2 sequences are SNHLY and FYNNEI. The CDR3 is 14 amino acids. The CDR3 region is CASGGISGANVLTF. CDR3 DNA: TGTGCCAGCGGAGGGATCTCTGGGGCCAACGTCCTGACTTTC.

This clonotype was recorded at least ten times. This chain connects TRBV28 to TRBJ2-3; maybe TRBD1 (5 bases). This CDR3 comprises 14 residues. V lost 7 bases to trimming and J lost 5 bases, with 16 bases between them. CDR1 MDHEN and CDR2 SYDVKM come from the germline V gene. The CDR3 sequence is CASTQGLGLDTQYF. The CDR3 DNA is TGTGCCAGCACCCAGGGCCTGGGGTTAGATACGCAGTATTTT.

CDR3 sequence: CASSLALLRTGIRETEAFF. The CDR3 nucleotides are TGTGCCAGCAGCTTAGCGCTTTTGAGGACAGGGATACGGGAAACTGAAGCTTTCTTT. The chain combines TRBV7-2 with TRBJ1-1; TRBD1 aligns across 8 bases. V shed 0 bases and J 5 bases; nucleotides not matched to a gene: 17. Germline CDR1 SGHTA, CDR2 FQGNSA. CDR3 size: 19 residues.

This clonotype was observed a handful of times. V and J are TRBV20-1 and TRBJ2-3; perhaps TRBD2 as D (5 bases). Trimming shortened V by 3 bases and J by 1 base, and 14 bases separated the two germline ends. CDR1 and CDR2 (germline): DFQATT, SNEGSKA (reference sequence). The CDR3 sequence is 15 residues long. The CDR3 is CSASQIMEGTDTQYF. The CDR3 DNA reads TGCAGTGCTAGTCAGATTATGGAGGGCACAGATACGCAGTATTTT.

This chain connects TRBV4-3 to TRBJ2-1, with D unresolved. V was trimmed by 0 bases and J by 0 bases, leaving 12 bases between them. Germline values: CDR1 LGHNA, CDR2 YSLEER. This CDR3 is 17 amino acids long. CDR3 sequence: CASSQDRLPSSYNEQFF. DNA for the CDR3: TGCGCCAGCAGCCAAGATCGACTGCCAAGCTCCTACAATGAGCAGTTCTTC.

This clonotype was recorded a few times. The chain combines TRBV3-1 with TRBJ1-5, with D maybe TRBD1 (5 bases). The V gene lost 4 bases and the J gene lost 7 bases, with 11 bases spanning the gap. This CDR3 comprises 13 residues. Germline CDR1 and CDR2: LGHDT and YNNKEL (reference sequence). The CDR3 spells CASSPRGDQPQHF. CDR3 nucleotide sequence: TGTGCCAGCAGCCCCCGCGGGGACCAGCCCCAGCATTTT.